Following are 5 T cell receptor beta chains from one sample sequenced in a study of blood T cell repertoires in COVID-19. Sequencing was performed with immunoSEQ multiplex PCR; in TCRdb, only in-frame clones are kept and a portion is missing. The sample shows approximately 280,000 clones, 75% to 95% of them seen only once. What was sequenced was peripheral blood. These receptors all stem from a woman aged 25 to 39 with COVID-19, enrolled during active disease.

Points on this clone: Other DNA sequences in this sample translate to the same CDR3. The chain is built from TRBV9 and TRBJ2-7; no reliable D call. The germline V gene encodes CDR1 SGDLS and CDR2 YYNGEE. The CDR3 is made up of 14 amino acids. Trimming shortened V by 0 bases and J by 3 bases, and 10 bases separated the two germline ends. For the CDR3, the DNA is TGTGCCAGCAGCGTAGCCTCCGGTGGCTACGAGCAGTACTTC. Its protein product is CASSVASGGYEQYF.

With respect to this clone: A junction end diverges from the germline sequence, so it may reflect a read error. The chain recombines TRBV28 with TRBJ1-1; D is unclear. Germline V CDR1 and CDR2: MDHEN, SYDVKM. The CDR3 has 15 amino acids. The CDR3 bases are TGTGCCAGCACTTTAGGGCGGGCGATGAACACTGAAGCTTTCTTT. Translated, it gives CASTLGRAMNTEAFF.

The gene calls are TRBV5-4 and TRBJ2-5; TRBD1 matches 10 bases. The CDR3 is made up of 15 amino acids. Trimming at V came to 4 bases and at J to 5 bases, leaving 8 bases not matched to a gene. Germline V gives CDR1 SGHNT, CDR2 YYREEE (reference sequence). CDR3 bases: TGTGCCAGCAGCCCTTTGACAGGGGGCTTGGAGACCCAGTACTTC. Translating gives CASSPLTGGLETQYF.

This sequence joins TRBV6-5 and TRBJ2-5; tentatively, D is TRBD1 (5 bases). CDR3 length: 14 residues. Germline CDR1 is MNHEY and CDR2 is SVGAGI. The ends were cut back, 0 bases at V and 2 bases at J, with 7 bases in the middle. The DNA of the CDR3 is TGTGCCAGCAGTTACTCGGCAGGGCAAGAGACCCAGTACTTC. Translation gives CASSYSAGQETQYF.

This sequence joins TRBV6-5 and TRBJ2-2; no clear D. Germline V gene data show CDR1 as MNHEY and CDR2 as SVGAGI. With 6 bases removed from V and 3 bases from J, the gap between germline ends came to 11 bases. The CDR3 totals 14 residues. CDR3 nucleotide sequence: TGTGCCAGCAGGTTAATAGCCTACACCGGGGAGCTGTTTTTT. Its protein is CASRLIAYTGELFF.